This is a list of T cell receptor beta chains from one sample in a study of T cell repertoires in cytomegalovirus infection. TCRdb reanalysed the reads using MiXCR and keeps one entry per CDR3 protein. The sample carries roughly 720,000 distinct CDR3 sequences, less than 40% recorded once. Material for sequencing was PBMCs. These receptors all come from a human donor in good health (CMV status not recorded). Some clones in this sample may be carry-over from other donors' samples. The CDR3 runs from the conserved cysteine through the conserved F or W. D genes are given only for firm matches. Size is stated for part of the rows, as once, few or many counts, or as a class when the clone is expanded.

abundance	j_gene	d_gene	v_gene	CDR3nt	CDR3aa
few	TRBJ1-2	-	TRBV29-1	TGCAGCGTTGCGCGCGTGAATGGCTACACCTTC	CSVARVNGYTF
-	TRBJ2-7	-	TRBV12-3/TRBV12-4	TGTGCCTGCAGTTTTCATTCCTACGAGCATTACTTC	CACSFHSYEHYF
-	TRBJ2-3	-	TRBV29-1	TGCAGCGCTCTTTCCGCTGATTATAGCACAGATACGCAGTATTTT	CSALSADYSTDTQYF
few	TRBJ2-7	TRBD2	TRBV4-1	TGCGCCAGCAGCCAAGTTGCTTCGGGAGGCTGGGGCGAGCAGTACTTC	CASSQVASGGWGEQYF
few	TRBJ1-5	-	TRBV10-3	TGTGCCACCAGGGACTCGGGGGATCCCCAGCATTTT	CATRDSGDPQHF
-	TRBJ1-5	-	TRBV7-2	TGTGCCAGCAGCGAAACCCACAATCAGCCCCAGCATTTT	CASSETHNQPQHF
many	TRBJ2-3	-	TRBV7-2	TGTGCCAGCAGCTTTGCGGGGGCCACCACAGATACGCAGTATTTT	CASSFAGATTDTQYF
few	TRBJ2-1	-	TRBV19	TGTGCCAGTAGTATAACGGCAGGAAATGAGCAGTTCTTC	CASSITAGNEQFF
few	TRBJ1-5	TRBD1	TRBV7-9	TGTGCCAGCAGCCCATCCCGAGGGGGCGGGAATCAGCCCCAGCATTTT	CASSPSRGGGNQPQHF
few	TRBJ2-5	TRBD1	TRBV28	TGTGCCAGCTGCCGGACAGGGGGCGAAGAGACCCAGTACTTC	CASCRTGGEETQYF
few	TRBJ1-6	-	TRBV10-3	TGTGCCATCAGTGCGAGGGAAGTTGGCTCACCCCTCCACTTT	CAISAREVGSPLHF
many	TRBJ1-5	-	TRBV28	TGTGCCAGCAGTAACGGAAATAGCAATCAGCCCCAGCATTTT	CASSNGNSNQPQHF
-	TRBJ2-3	TRBD1	TRBV12-3/TRBV12-4	TGTGCCAGCAGCTGGGACAGGGGAGGAACAGATACGCAGTATTTT	CASSWDRGGTDTQYF
once	TRBJ2-3	TRBD2	TRBV3-1	TGTGCCAGCAGCCAGAAGACTAGCGGGAGCACAGATACGCAGTATTTT	CASSQKTSGSTDTQYF
-	TRBJ2-5	TRBD1	TRBV7-6	TGTGCTAGCAGCCCGGACGAGGGGGCTAAAAAGACCAAGTACTTC	CASSPDEGAKKTKYF
few	TRBJ2-6	-	TRBV2	TGTGCCAGCATCGCCCGAGCCTCTGGGGCCAACGTCCTGACTTTC	CASIARASGANVLTF
-	TRBJ1-3	-	TRBV7-6	TGTGCCAGCATCTTAAACAGGTTCTATGGAAACACCATATATTTT	CASILNRFYGNTIYF
-	TRBJ2-3	-	TRBV5-5	TGTGCCAGCAGCTTGGTCGGGGTACGCACAGATACGCAGTATTTT	CASSLVGVRTDTQYF
-	TRBJ2-1	-	TRBV4-2	TGTCCTTCCGAGGGCCCGAAGTTGGCAGGGCAGTTCTTC	CPSEGPKLAGQFF
-	TRBJ1-2	TRBD1	TRBV18	TGTGCCAGCTCACTTGCGGACAGGGAAGTCTATGGCTACACCTTC	CASSLADREVYGYTF
once	TRBJ1-2	-	TRBV6-1	TGTGCCAGCAGTGAACTGACAGGAGCGAACTATGGCTACACCTTC	CASSELTGANYGYTF
few	TRBJ1-1	-	TRBV7-2	TGTGCCAGCAGCTCCCTTCAAAGGGAAGCTTTCTTT	CASSSLQREAFF
-	TRBJ2-2	-	TRBV18	TGTGCCAGCTCACAAAACCTACAGGGAGCCCAGGCGGAGCTGTTTTTT	CASSQNLQGAQAELFF
-	TRBJ2-2	-	TRBV28	TGTGCCAGCAGTTCCGGGACAAGGGTATCCGGGGAGCTGTTTTTT	CASSSGTRVSGELFF
-	TRBJ2-1	-	TRBV2	TGTGCCAGCAGTGGAAACAGAAGGGCAGGCAATGAGCAGTTCTTC	CASSGNRRAGNEQFF
-	TRBJ2-1	TRBD1	TRBV27	TGTGCCAGCAGTTCGGGACAGTCCCACAATGAGCAGTTCTTC	CASSSGQSHNEQFF
many	TRBJ2-1	-	TRBV5-8	TGTGCCAGCAGCTTCGGGACAGAGCAGTTCTTC	CASSFGTEQFF
many	TRBJ2-2	TRBD1	TRBV7-8	TGTGCCAGCAGCCCCTCCGGGACAGGGACGGTCGGGGAGCTGTTTTTT	CASSPSGTGTVGELFF
-	TRBJ2-3	TRBD2	TRBV4-1	TGCGCCAGCAGCCCGGGACTAGCGGGAGTCGGGGATACGCAGTATTTT	CASSPGLAGVGDTQYF
-	TRBJ1-6	-	TRBV20-1	TGCAGTGCTGACAACGGGCTAGGGAATAATTCACCCCTCCACTTT	CSADNGLGNNSPLHF
-	TRBJ1-1	-	TRBV29-1	TGCAGCGTTGAAAGGACAGCCGTGAACACTGAAGCTTTCTTT	CSVERTAVNTEAFF
-	TRBJ1-5	-	TRBV4-1	TGCGCCAGCAGCCAACCCGGAGATAGCAATCAGCCCCAGCATTTT	CASSQPGDSNQPQHF
-	TRBJ2-7	-	TRBV6-6	TGTGCCAGCAGTTACGAGGATACCTACGAGCAGTACTTC	CASSYEDTYEQYF
many	TRBJ2-2	TRBD1	TRBV24-1	TGTGCCACCGGACAGGTCCGGACCGGGGAGCTGTTTTTT	CATGQVRTGELFF
-	TRBJ1-1	-	TRBV24-1	TGTGCCACCAGTGGCGGGGGTGGGACTGAAGCTTTCTTT	CATSGGGGTEAFF
-	TRBJ1-2	-	TRBV4-1	TGCGCCAGCAGCCGAACTATTAGCGTCTCGTTTGGGAACTATGGCTACACCTTC	CASSRTISVSFGNYGYTF
few	TRBJ2-2	-	TRBV7-2	TGTGCCAGCAGCCTGATGGGGGGTGTCACCGGGGAGCTGTTTTTT	CASSLMGGVTGELFF
-	TRBJ1-3	-	TRBV12-3/TRBV12-4	TGTGCCAGCAGGCGGGGAGAAGGAGATTACGGAAACACCATATATTTT	CASRRGEGDYGNTIYF
-	TRBJ1-1	-	TRBV9	TGTGCCAGCAGCGTAGGGGGACATCCGAACACTGAAGCTTTCTTT	CASSVGGHPNTEAFF
-	TRBJ1-2	TRBD1	TRBV7-9	TGTGCCAGCAGCCCAGGGGGGCGAGGCTACACCTTC	CASSPGGRGYTF
few	TRBJ1-1	TRBD1	TRBV19	TGTGCCAGTAGTATAACAGGGGACAGGTCGGACGCTTTCTTT	CASSITGDRSDAFF
few	TRBJ2-7	-	TRBV5-5	TGTGCCAGCAGCTTGACCGGGACATCTCTCGAGCAGTACTTC	CASSLTGTSLEQYF
few	TRBJ2-6	-	TRBV28	TGTGCCAGCAGTCCCGTCCGTGGGGGCGACCCCGTCCGCTCTGGGGCCAACGTCCTGACTTTC	CASSPVRGGDPVRSGANVLTF
few	TRBJ1-6	-	TRBV12-3/TRBV12-4	TGTGCCAGCAAGGGGAGCTCCTATAATTCACCCCTCCACTTT	CASKGSSYNSPLHF
few	TRBJ1-6	-	TRBV4-1	TGCGCCAGCAGCCAAGGTCAGGGAGGAAAGAGGAATTCACCCCTCCACTTT	CASSQGQGGKRNSPLHF
-	TRBJ2-7	TRBD2	TRBV20-1	TGCAGTGCTAGATCCGGACTAGCGGTGTACGAGCAGTACTTC	CSARSGLAVYEQYF
few	TRBJ2-3	TRBD2	TRBV28	TGTGCCAGCAGAATAGCGGGAGGAGGAGCAGATACGCAGTATTTT	CASRIAGGGADTQYF
-	TRBJ1-5	TRBD1	TRBV28	TGTGCCAGCAGTCTCCTCCCAGGACAGGGACAGCCCCAGCATTTT	CASSLLPGQGQPQHF
few	TRBJ1-1	-	TRBV28	TGTGCCAGCCTAGAGTTCCCAGACACTGAAGCTTTCTTT	CASLEFPDTEAFF
few	TRBJ1-2	-	TRBV7-6	TGTGCCAGCAGCTTAGGAGGCTCTGGCAGATCTTATGGCTACACCTTC	CASSLGGSGRSYGYTF
-	TRBJ2-3	TRBD1	TRBV3-1	TGTGCCAGCAGCCAAGCAGGGGGAGGCACAGATACGCAGTATTTT	CASSQAGGGTDTQYF
-	TRBJ2-2	-	TRBV19	TGTGCCAGTAACAAACAGGGAACCGGGGAGCTGTTTTTT	CASNKQGTGELFF
-	TRBJ2-2	TRBD1	TRBV6-4	TGTGCCAGCAGTGAAAGACAGGGGAACACCGGGGAGCTGTTTTTT	CASSERQGNTGELFF
few	TRBJ1-1	TRBD1	TRBV6-1	TGTGCCAGTATGCCGGGACAGGGGAACACTGAAGCTTTCTTT	CASMPGQGNTEAFF
-	TRBJ1-1	-	TRBV27	TGTGCCAGCAGTTTATCGAGGAACAGACTGAACACTGAAGCTTTCTTT	CASSLSRNRLNTEAFF
-	TRBJ2-3	-	TRBV19	TGTGCCAGTAGTATTGGGCCGGGGGCAGATACGCAGTATTTT	CASSIGPGADTQYF